Following are 27 T cell receptor beta chains from one sample sequenced in a study of T cells in Graves' hyperthyroidism and ophthalmopathy. TCR beta CDR3 region amplification was performed from RNA transcripts. The HTBI primer set was used in a first-round RT-PCR of the TCR CDR3. TCRdb re-analysed the multiplex PCR reads in MiXCR, keeping a single row per CDR3 protein. This table holds over 500,000 distinct CDR3 sequences, 40% to 50% found once. The sequenced material came from peripheral blood or thyroid tissue (not recorded which). These receptors came from an adult woman with Graves' disease, either hyperthyroidism or ophthalmopathy (not recorded which).

This chain uses TRBV7-9 with TRBJ2-1; D perhaps matches TRBD1 (6 bases). V was clipped by 5 bases and J by 6 bases, with 17 bases between them. Germline values: CDR1 SEHNR, CDR2 FQNEAQ (reference sequence). The CDR3 totals 15 residues. The chain's CDR3 is CASSVRGSDVNEQFF. The CDR3 coding sequence is TGTGCCAGCAGCGTAAGGGGGAGTGATGTCAATGAGCAGTTCTTC.

The chain couples TRBV7-8 to TRBJ2-5; D remains unclear. This CDR3 has 15 amino acids. Germline CDR1 SGHVS, CDR2 FQNEAQ. Trimming stripped 1 base from V and 1 base from J, with 10 bases between. The CDR3 nucleotides are TGTGCCAGCAGCTTAGATCGACTTCTCCAAGAGACCCAGTACTTC. It is translated as CASSLDRLLQETQYF. Variable domain in full (rest from reference TRBV7-8 and TRBJ2-5): GAGVSQSPRYKVAKRGQDVALRCDPISGHVSLFWYQQALGQGPEFLTYFQNEAQLDKSGLPSDRFFAERPEGSVSTLKIQRTQQEDSAVYLCASSLDRLLQETQYFGPGTRLLVL.

This clonotype was found many times. The chain is built from TRBV4-2 and TRBJ1-3, with a tentative D call TRBD1 (5 bases). The germline CDR1 and CDR2 sequences are LGHNA and YNFKEQ. Deletions cut 1 base from V and 4 bases from J, with 8 bases between. This CDR3 comprises 14 residues. This chain's CDR3 is CASSQVDSGNTIYF. The CDR3 DNA is TGTGCCAGCAGCCAAGTTGACAGCGGAAACACCATATATTTT.

J is TRBJ1-1 and V is TRBV2; D unresolved. CDR1 and CDR2 (germline): SNHLY, FYNNEI. The germline V and J ends were trimmed by 8 bases and 1 base, with 14 bases remaining between them. The CDR3 spans 14 residues. The CDR3 bases are TGTGCCAGCGATTCCGGCCGACCGAACACTGAAGCTTTCTTT. This encodes CASDSGRPNTEAFF.

The rearrangement links TRBV19 to TRBJ1-2; 7 positions agree with TRBD1. This CDR3 contains 14 residues. The V segment lost 8 bases and the J segment 2 bases; nucleotides outside the gene matches: 8. CDR1 LNHDA and CDR2 SQIVND come from the germline V gene (reference sequence). The DNA of the CDR3 is TGTGCCAGTCGTAGGGGGCTGAACAACTATGGCTACACCTTC. It specifies CASRRGLNNYGYTF.

The rearrangement links TRBV2 to TRBJ2-2; possibly TRBD1 for D (6 bases). Germline V gene data show CDR1 as SNHLY and CDR2 as FYNNEI. The CDR3 loop spans 15 amino acids. V was pared by 7 bases and J by 0 bases, with 12 bases between. CDR3 coding DNA: TGTGCCAGCAAGTTGGACAGCCCGAACACCGGGGAGCTGTTTTTT. It codes for CASKLDSPNTGELFF.

The CDR3 nucleotides are TGTGCCAGCAGTTTGGCGGGGGCGAGCTACACCTTC. Its translation is CASSLAGASYTF. The V and J genes are TRBV12-3 or TRBV12-4 and TRBJ1-2, with D possibly TRBD1 on 6 matching bases. The CDR3 is made up of 12 amino acids. Trimming removed 3 bases from V and 9 bases from J, with 11 bases in between.

This clonotype was found once. The junction does not match germline at one end; this may be a read error. The J gene is TRBJ2-6, the V gene TRBV7-9; D might be TRBD1 (6 bases). Germline V gives CDR1 SEHNR, CDR2 FQNEAQ (reference sequence). CDR3 length: 14 residues. Here the CDR3 reads CASSPNPGVNVLTF. The DNA for the CDR3 is TGTGCCAGCAGCCCAAACCCAGGGGTCAACGTCCTGACTTTC.

V is TRBV29-1 and J is TRBJ1-4, with D possibly TRBD1 on 6 matching bases. The length of the CDR3 is 11 residues. V was clipped by 7 bases and J by 11 bases, with 14 bases between them. Germline assignment: CDR1 SQVTM and CDR2 ANQGSEA. The CDR3 is CSGSTGNKLFF. The CDR3 DNA follows: TGCAGCGGAAGTACAGGGAATAAACTGTTTTTT. Combining the CDR3 with reference TRBV29-1 and TRBJ1-4 gives the whole variable domain SAVISQKPSRDICQRGTSLTIQCQVDSQVTMMFWYRQQPGQSLTLIATANQGSEATYESGFVIDKFPISRPNLTFSTLTVSNMSPEDSSIYLCSGSTGNKLFFGSGTQLSVL.

This chain uses TRBV7-9 with TRBJ1-2, with 8 bases matching TRBD1. The CDR3 spans 13 residues. Unmatched junction bases numbered 6, after V lost 5 bases and J lost 7 bases. The germline V gene encodes CDR1 SEHNR and CDR2 FQNEAQ (reference sequence). CDR3 amino acids: CASSARTGFGYTF. The CDR3 coding sequence is TGTGCCAGCAGCGCCCGGACAGGGTTTGGCTACACCTTC.

The V call is TRBV12-3 or TRBV12-4, the J call TRBJ1-2, with D possibly matching TRBD1 (6 bases). The CDR3 length is 13 residues. Trimming shortened V by 5 bases and J by 4 bases, and 11 bases separated the two germline ends. CDR3 loop: CASSETGTYGYTF. The DNA for the CDR3 is TGTGCCAGCAGTGAAACAGGGACCTATGGCTACACCTTC.

This clonotype was observed many times. The rearrangement links TRBV11-2 to TRBJ2-7, with 8 positions matching TRBD2. CDR3 size: 14 residues. Losses at the gene ends were 3 bases for V and 6 bases for J; bases not matched to a gene: 7. Germline V gives CDR1 SGHAT, CDR2 FQNNGV. In DNA, the CDR3 is TGTGCCAGCAGCTTCATACTAGCGGATGTCGAGCAGTACTTC. It codes for CASSFILADVEQYF.

This clonotype came up many times. The chain carries TRBV12-3 or TRBV12-4 and TRBJ2-2; D may be TRBD1 or TRBD2 (6 bases each). Trimming took off 3 bases at V and 7 bases at J, with 12 bases between the two ends. The CDR3 runs 14 residues. This chain's CDR3 is CASSFRGGGGELFF. CDR3 in DNA: TGTGCCAGCAGTTTCAGGGGAGGAGGCGGGGAGCTGTTTTTT.

The table lists this clonotype with a few counts. The J gene is TRBJ1-4, the V gene TRBV20-1; D gene unclear. Trimming took off 1 base at V and 0 bases at J, with 3 bases between the two ends. The V gene's germline CDR1 is DFQATT and CDR2 SNEGSKA (reference sequence). The CDR3 is 13 amino acids. CDR3 in amino acids: CSARGATNEKLFF. CDR3 in DNA: TGCAGTGCTAGAGGGGCAACTAATGAAAAACTGTTTTTT.

The chain joins TRBV10-3 to TRBJ2-6; D remains ambiguous. CDR1 is ENHRY and CDR2 is SYGVKD in the germline V gene. Between the trimmed V and J ends, which lost 2 bases and 2 bases, there was a span of 10 bases. There are 16 residues in the CDR3. The CDR3, as DNA: TGTGCCATCAGTGAGCAGTTAATGACTGGGGCCAACGTCCTGACTTTC. Its translation is CAISEQLMTGANVLTF.

At least ten counts were recorded for this clonotype. The chain is built from TRBV29-1 and TRBJ2-3; perhaps TRBD1 as D (8 bases). The CDR3 runs 18 residues. The V gene lost 3 bases and the J gene lost 2 bases, with 24 bases spanning the gap. The V gene's germline CDR1 is SQVTM and CDR2 ANQGSEA. The CDR3 coding sequence is TGCAGCGTTGAGGCGGGTGCGGGGGAGGACAGGGACACAGATACGCAGTATTTT. It specifies CSVEAGAGEDRDTDTQYF.

This clonotype was found many times. The chain employs TRBV9 and TRBJ1-5; D is possibly TRBD1 (6 bases). Germline assignment: CDR1 SGDLS and CDR2 YYNGEE. Trimming pared 1 base from V and 3 bases from J, leaving 11 bases between. The CDR3 loop spans 15 amino acids. CDR3 in amino acids: CASSVTGRVNQPQHF. The DNA of the CDR3 is TGTGCCAGCAGCGTAACAGGGAGGGTCAATCAGCCCCAGCATTTT.

The chain joins TRBV20-1 to TRBJ1-5, with D maybe TRBD1 (5 bases). This CDR3 contains 15 residues. V gave up 0 bases and J gave up 14 bases, with 23 bases separating them. CDR1 and CDR2 (germline): DFQATT, SNEGSKA (reference sequence). This CDR3 reads CSARDRGTQSTYEHF. CDR3 DNA: TGCAGTGCTAGAGATCGGGGGACTCAATCAACCTACGAGCATTTT.

This clonotype was recorded once. This chain links TRBV9 with TRBJ2-6, with 12 bases aligning to TRBD1. J gave up 1 base and V 0 bases, and 5 bases lay outside the gene matches. CDR3 length: 19 amino acids. Germline CDR1 SGDLS, CDR2 YYNGEE. This CDR3 reads CASSVETGQGASGANVLTF. DNA for the CDR3: TGTGCCAGCAGCGTAGAGACGGGACAGGGGGCGTCTGGGGCCAACGTCCTGACTTTC.

This clonotype was counted ten times or more. The chain couples TRBV5-4 to TRBJ2-7; 10 bases align to TRBD2. J lost 4 bases, V lost 7 bases, and 11 bases had no gene match. This CDR3 is 15 amino acids long. Per the germline V gene, CDR1 is SGHNT and CDR2 is YYREEE (reference sequence). This chain's CDR3 is CASSKAGTSAYEQYF. CDR3 sequence (DNA): TGTGCCAGCTCAAAGGCTGGGACTAGCGCTTACGAGCAGTACTTC.

The chain employs TRBV11-2 and TRBJ1-5, with unresolved D. Trimming cost V 4 bases and J 11 bases, with 12 bases left between them. Germline CDR1 is SGHAT and CDR2 is FQNNGV. This CDR3 has 12 residues. CDR3: CASSSLGETQHF. CDR3 in DNA: TGTGCCAGCAGCTCTCTCGGGGAGACCCAGCATTTT. The full variable domain, rest sourced from reference TRBV11-2 and TRBJ1-5, is EAGVAQSPRYKIIEKRQSVAFWCNPISGHATLYWYQQILGQGPKLLIQFQNNGVVDDSQLPKDRFSAERLKGVDSTLKIQPAKLEDSAVYLCASSSLGETQHFGDGTRLSIL.

In this sample, this clonotype turned up many times. The rearrangement joins TRBV12-3 or TRBV12-4 to TRBJ1-1; 7 nucleotides match TRBD1. The length of the CDR3 is 17 residues. Trimming took 5 bases from V and 4 from J; bases not matched to a gene: 16. CDR3 region: CASSRVEGAVRFTEAFF. CDR3 DNA: TGTGCCAGCAGTCGGGTCGAGGGGGCGGTACGGTTCACTGAAGCTTTCTTT.

This clonotype has a handful of counts. The V call is TRBV12-3 or TRBV12-4, the J call TRBJ2-6; either TRBD1 or TRBD2 may supply D (5 bases each). The CDR3 consists of 15 residues. This chain's CDR3 is CASGGGGSGANVLTF. For the CDR3, the DNA is TGTGCTTCTGGGGGTGGGGGCTCTGGGGCCAACGTCCTGACTTTC.

Turning to this clonotype: With a much larger clone just one base away, this may be a read error. The CDR3 ends on some other residue instead of the conserved phenylalanine or tryptophan, so this is likely a read error. The genes are TRBV7-2 and TRBJ1-5, with 9 bases matching TRBD1. With 5 bases clipped from V and 3 bases from J, the junction kept 8 bases outside the gene matches. The CDR3 is made up of 16 amino acids. Germline lookup yields CDR1 SGHTA and CDR2 FQGNSA. The CDR3 sequence: CASSLSGQGYNQPQHI. Here the CDR3 DNA reads TGTGCCAGCAGCCTATCAGGACAGGGGTACAATCAGCCCCAGCATATT.

The CDR3, as DNA: TGCAGTGGGGTCAGGCACCGGGGAAGCACCGGGGAGCTGTTTTTT. This sequence encodes CSGVRHRGSTGELFF. The chain couples TRBV20-1 to TRBJ2-2, with D possibly TRBD2 on 5 matching bases. Germline lookup yields CDR1 DFQATT and CDR2 SNEGSKA (reference sequence). Trimming shortened V by 7 bases and J by 4 bases, and 19 bases separated the two germline ends. CDR3 length: 15 residues.

The chain uses TRBV11-2 and TRBJ2-1; a weak D match, TRBD2 (6 bases). Germline CDR1 reads SGHAT; CDR2 reads FQNNGV. V was trimmed by 1 base and J by 15 bases, leaving 13 bases between them. The CDR3 has 12 amino acids. The CDR3 DNA reads TGTGCCAGCAGCTTAGCCGGAGGGCGGACGTTCTTC. Encoded protein: CASSLAGGRTFF.

This clonotype was detected many times. This chain joins TRBV6-5 and TRBJ1-6; a possible D gene is TRBD1 (5 bases). Germline V CDR1 and CDR2: MNHEY, SVGAGI. The CDR3 contains 15 residues. V lost 0 bases to trimming and J lost 7 bases, with 10 bases between them. Here the CDR3 DNA reads TGTGCCAGCAGTTACTCGGGACTGCCGAATTCACCCCTCCACTTT. This codes for CASSYSGLPNSPLHF.